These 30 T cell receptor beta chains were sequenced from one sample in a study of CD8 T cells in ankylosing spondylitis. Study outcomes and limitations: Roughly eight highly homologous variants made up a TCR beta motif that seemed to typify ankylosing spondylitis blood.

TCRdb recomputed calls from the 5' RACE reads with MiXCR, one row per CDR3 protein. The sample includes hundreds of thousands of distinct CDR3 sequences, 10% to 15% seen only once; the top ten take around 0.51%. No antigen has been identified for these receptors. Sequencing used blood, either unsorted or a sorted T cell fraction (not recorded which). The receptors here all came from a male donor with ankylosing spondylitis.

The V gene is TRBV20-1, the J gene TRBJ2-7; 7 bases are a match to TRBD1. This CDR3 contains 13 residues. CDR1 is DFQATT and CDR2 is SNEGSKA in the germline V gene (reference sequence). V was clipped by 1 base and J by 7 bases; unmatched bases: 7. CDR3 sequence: CSARGPTGREQYF. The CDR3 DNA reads TGCAGTGCTAGAGGTCCGACAGGGAGAGAGCAGTACTTC.

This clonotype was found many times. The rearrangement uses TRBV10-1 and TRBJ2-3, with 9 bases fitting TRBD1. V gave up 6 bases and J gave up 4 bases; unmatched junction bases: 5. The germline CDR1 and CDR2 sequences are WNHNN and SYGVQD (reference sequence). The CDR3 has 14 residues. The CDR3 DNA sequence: TGCGCCAGCAGCCGGGACAGGGTCGCAGATACGCAGTATTTT. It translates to CASSRDRVADTQYF.

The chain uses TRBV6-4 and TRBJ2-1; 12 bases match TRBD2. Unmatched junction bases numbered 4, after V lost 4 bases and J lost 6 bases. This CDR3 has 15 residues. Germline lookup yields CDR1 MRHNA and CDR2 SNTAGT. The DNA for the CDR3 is TGTGCCAGCAGTGGACTAGCGGGAGCACTCAATGAGCAGTTCTTC. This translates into CASSGLAGALNEQFF.

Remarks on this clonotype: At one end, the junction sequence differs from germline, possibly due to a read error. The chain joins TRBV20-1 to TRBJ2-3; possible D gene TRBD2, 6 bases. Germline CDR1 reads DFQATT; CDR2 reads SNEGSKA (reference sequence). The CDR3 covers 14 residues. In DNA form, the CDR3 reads TGCAGTGCCGTCGACGGAACTAGCACAGGTACGCAGTATTTT. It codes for CSAVDGTSTGTQYF.

The CDR3, as DNA: TGTGCCAGCAGCTTGGGGTACGGGACCTGGGGTCACACTGAAGCTTTCTTT. Residues: CASSLGYGTWGHTEAFF. The rearrangement uses TRBV7-2 and TRBJ1-1; possible D gene TRBD1, 5 bases. This CDR3 contains 17 residues. CDR1 and CDR2 (germline): SGHTA, FQGNSA. Trimming left V 3 bases short and J 3 bases short, with 20 bases between.

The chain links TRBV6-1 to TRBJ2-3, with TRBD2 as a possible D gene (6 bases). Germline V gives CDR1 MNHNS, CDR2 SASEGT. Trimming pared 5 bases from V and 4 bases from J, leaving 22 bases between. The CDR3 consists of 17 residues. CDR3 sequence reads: CASSRTSSVGFADTQYF. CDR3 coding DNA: TGTGCCAGCAGTAGAACCTCTAGCGTGGGGTTCGCAGATACGCAGTATTTT.

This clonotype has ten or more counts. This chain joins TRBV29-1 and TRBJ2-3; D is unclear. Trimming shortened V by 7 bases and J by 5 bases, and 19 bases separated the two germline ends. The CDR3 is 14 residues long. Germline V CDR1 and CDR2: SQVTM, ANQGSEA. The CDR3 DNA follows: TGCAGCGAGAGGCCCCAAGGGCTTGGAGATACGCAGTATTTT. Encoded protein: CSERPQGLGDTQYF.

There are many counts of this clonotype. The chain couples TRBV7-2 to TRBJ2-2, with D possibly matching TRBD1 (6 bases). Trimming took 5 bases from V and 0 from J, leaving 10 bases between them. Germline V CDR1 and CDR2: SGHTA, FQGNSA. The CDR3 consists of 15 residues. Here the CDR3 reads CASSRDTSNTGELFF. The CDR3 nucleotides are TGTGCCAGCAGCCGGGACACCTCGAACACCGGGGAGCTGTTTTTT.

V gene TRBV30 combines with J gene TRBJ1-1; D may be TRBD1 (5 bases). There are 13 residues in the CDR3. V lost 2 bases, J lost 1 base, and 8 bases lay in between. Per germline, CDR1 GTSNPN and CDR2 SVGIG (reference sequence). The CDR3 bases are TGTGCCTGGAGTTCGGACACGAACACTGAAGCTTTCTTT. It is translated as CAWSSDTNTEAFF.

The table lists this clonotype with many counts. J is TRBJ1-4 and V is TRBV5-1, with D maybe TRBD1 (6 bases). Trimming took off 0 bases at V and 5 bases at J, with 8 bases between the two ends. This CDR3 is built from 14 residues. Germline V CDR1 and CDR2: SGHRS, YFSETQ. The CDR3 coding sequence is TGCGCCAGCAGCTTGGGACAGGAGAATGAAAAACTGTTTTTT. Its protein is CASSLGQENEKLFF.

Written as DNA, the CDR3 is TGCGCCAGCAGCCCGGGGTACAGGAACTATGGCTACACCTTC. Translation gives CASSPGYRNYGYTF. The chain links TRBV5-1 to TRBJ1-2; a possible D gene is TRBD1 (5 bases). This CDR3 has 14 amino acids. Per the germline V gene, CDR1 is SGHRS and CDR2 is YFSETQ. Deletions cut 4 bases from V and 2 bases from J, with 12 bases between.

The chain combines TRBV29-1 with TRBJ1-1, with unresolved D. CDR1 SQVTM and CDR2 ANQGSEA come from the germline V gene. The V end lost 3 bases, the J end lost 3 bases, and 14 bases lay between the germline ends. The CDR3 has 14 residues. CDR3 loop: CSVDRKDFYTEAFF. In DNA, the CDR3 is TGCAGCGTTGATAGAAAGGATTTTTACACTGAAGCTTTCTTT.

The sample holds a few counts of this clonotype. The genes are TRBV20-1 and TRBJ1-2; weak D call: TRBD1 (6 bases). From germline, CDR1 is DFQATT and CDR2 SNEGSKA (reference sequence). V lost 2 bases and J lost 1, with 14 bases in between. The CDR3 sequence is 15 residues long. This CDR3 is CSARQQGAINYGYTF. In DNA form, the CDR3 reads TGCAGTGCTAGACAACAGGGAGCGATTAACTATGGCTACACCTTC.

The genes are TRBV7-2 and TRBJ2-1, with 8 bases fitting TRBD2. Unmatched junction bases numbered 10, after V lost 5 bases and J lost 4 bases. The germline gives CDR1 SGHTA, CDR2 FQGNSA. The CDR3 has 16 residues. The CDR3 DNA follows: TGTGCCAGCAGCCCGGGACCGGGAGGGGGATACAATGAGCAGTTCTTC. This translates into CASSPGPGGGYNEQFF.

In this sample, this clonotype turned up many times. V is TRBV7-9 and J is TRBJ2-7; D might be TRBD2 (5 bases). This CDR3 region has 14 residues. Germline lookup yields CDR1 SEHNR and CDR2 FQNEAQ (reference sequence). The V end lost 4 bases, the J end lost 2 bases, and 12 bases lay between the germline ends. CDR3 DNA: TGTGCCAGCAGCTGGGCGGGCGGCACCTACGAGCAGTACTTC. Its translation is CASSWAGGTYEQYF. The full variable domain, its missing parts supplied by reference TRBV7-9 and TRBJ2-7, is DTGVSQNPRHKITKRGQNVTFRCDPISEHNRLYWYRQTLGQGPEFLTYFQNEAQLEKSRLLSDRFSAERPKGSFSTLEIQRTEQGDSAMYLCASSWAGGTYEQYFGPGTRLTVT.

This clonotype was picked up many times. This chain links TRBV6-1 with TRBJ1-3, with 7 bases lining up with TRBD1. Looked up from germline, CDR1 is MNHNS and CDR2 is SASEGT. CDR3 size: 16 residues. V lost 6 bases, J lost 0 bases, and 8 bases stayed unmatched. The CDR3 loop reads CASSRKTGPSGNTIYF. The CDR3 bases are TGTGCCAGCAGCCGTAAGACAGGGCCCTCTGGAAACACCATATATTTT.

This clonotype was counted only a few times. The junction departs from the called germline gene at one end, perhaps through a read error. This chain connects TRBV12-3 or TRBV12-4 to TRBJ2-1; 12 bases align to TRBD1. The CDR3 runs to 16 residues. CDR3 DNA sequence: TGTGCCAGCGGATCCCCGGGACAGGGGGCGTTTCGGCCCTCAATCTTC. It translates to CASGSPGQGAFRPSIF.

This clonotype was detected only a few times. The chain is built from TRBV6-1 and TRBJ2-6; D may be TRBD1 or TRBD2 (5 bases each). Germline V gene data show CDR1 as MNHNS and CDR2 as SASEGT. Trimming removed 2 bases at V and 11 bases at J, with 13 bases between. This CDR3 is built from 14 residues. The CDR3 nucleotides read TGTGCCAGCAGTGAAATTTGGGACCGTCACGTCCTGACTTTC. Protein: CASSEIWDRHVLTF.

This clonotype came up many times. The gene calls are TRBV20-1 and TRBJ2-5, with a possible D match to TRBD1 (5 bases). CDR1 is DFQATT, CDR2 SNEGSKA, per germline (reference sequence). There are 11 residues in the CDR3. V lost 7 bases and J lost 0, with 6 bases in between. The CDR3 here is CSETDQETQYF. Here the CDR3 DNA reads TGCAGTGAGACAGACCAAGAGACCCAGTACTTC.

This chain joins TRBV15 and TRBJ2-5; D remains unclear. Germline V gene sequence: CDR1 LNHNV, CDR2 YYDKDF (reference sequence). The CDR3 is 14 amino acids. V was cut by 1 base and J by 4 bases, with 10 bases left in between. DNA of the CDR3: TGTGCCACCAGCAGAGGAAGGCAGGTAGAGACCCAGTACTTC. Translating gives CATSRGRQVETQYF.

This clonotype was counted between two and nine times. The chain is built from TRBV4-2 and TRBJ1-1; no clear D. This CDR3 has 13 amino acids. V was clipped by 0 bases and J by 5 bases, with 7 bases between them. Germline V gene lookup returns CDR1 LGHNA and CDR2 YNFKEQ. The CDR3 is CASSQDWLTEAFF. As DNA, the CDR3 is TGTGCCAGCAGCCAAGATTGGCTGACTGAAGCTTTCTTT.

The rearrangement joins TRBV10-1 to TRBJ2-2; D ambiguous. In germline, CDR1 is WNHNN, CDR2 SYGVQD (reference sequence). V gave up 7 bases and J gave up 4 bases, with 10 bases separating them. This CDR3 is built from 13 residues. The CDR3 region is CASKHAVTGELFF. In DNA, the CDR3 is TGCGCCAGCAAGCACGCGGTCACCGGGGAGCTGTTTTTT.

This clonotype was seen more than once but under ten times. CDR3 nucleotide sequence: TGTGCCAGCAGTTACTTCCGCGTCCTGAGCACTGAAGCTTTCTTT. It encodes CASSYFRVLSTEAFF. The J gene is TRBJ1-1, the V gene TRBV6-5, with D uncertain. Trimming took off 1 base at V and 4 bases at J, with 13 bases between the two ends. The CDR3 covers 15 residues. CDR1 is MNHEY, CDR2 SVGAGI, per germline.

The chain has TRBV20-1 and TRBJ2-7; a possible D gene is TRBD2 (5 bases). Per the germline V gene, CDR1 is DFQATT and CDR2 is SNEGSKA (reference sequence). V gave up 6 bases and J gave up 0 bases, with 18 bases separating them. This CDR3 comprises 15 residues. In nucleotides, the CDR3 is TGCAGTGCACCACAGACGCGGGCTAGCTCCTACGAGCAGTACTTC. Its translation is CSAPQTRASSYEQYF.

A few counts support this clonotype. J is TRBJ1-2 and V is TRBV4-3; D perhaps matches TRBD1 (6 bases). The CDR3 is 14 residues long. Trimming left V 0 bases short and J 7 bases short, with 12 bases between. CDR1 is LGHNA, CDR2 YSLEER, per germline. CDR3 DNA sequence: TGCGCCAGCAGCCAAGACTGGCAGGGGCCTGGCTACACCTTC. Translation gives CASSQDWQGPGYTF.

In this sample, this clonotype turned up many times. In DNA form, the CDR3 reads TGTGCCATCAGTTCGGACAGGGGCTCCTACAATGAGCAGTTCTTC. It yields the protein CAISSDRGSYNEQFF. This chain connects TRBV10-3 to TRBJ2-1, with 9 positions matching TRBD1. In germline, CDR1 is ENHRY, CDR2 SYGVKD. Trimming took 5 bases from V and 0 from J; bases not matched to a gene: 2. The CDR3 has 15 amino acids.

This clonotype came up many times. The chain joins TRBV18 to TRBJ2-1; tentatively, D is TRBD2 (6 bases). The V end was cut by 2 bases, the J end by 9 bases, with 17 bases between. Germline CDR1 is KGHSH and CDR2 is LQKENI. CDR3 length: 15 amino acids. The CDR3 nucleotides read TGTGCCAGCTCACCATTGGAAGGCGGGATGGGTGAGCAGTTCTTC. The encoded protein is CASSPLEGGMGEQFF.

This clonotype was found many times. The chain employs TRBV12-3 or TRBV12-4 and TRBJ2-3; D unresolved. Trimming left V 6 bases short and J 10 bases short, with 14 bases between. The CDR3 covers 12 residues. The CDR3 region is CASSPLGTAQYF. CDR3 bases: TGTGCCAGCAGCCCTTTGGGCACTGCGCAGTATTTT.

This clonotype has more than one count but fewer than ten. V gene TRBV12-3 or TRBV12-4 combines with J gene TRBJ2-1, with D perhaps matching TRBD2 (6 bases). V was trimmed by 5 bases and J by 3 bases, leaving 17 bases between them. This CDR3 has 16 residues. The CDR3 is CASSPSGSGIYNEQFF. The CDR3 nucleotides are TGTGCCAGCAGTCCCAGTGGTAGCGGTATCTACAATGAGCAGTTCTTC.

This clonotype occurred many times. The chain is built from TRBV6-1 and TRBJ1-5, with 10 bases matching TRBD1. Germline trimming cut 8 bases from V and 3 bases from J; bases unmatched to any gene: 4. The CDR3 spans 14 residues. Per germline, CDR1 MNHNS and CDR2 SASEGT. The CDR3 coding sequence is TGTGCCAGCGGCAGACAGGGGGCCAATCAGCCCCAGCATTTT. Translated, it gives CASGRQGANQPQHF.